These 21 T cell receptor beta chains were all obtained from the same sample, sequenced in a study of T cell repertoires in cytomegalovirus infection. These receptors have no identified antigens. TCRdb itself ran the reads through MiXCR, one entry per CDR3 protein. Here the sample spans about 770,000 distinct CDR3 sequences, about 29% being singletons. Sequenced here: cultured CD8+ T cells from PBMCs, sampled from culture after CMV antigen stimulation. Source of these receptors: a human donor in good health (CMV status not recorded). Some clones in this sample may be carry-over from other donors' samples.

The chain uses TRBV6-5 and TRBJ1-3; 9 bases are a match to TRBD1. CDR3 length: 15 residues. V was pared by 2 bases and J by 3 bases, with 2 bases of the junction left unmatched. Germline CDR1 reads MNHEY; CDR2 reads SVGAGI. DNA of the CDR3: TGTGCCAGCAGTTACGGGACAGGGAATGGAAACACCATATATTTT. Protein sequence: CASSYGTGNGNTIYF.

V gene TRBV6-8 combines with J gene TRBJ2-2; 7 nucleotides line up with TRBD2. Germline CDR1 is MNHGY and CDR2 is SAAAGT. The CDR3 extends over 15 amino acids. V lost 7 bases to trimming and J lost 4 bases; unmatched junction nucleotides: 9. The chain's CDR3 is CASTPPGGSTGELFF. The DNA of the CDR3 is TGTGCCAGCACCCCCCCAGGCGGGAGCACCGGGGAGCTGTTTTTT.

The chain couples TRBV7-9 to TRBJ2-7; maybe TRBD2 (7 bases). Trimming took off 1 base at V and 6 bases at J, with 19 bases between the two ends. Per germline, CDR1 SEHNR and CDR2 FQNEAQ (reference sequence). The CDR3 has 16 residues. Written as DNA, the CDR3 is TGTGCCAGCAGCTTAGGGGGGGGGGCAGCAGCAGGCGAGCAGTACGTC. It yields the protein CASSLGGGAAAGEQYV.

The chain is built from TRBV4-3 and TRBJ1-1, with 10 nucleotides matching TRBD1. Losses at the gene ends were 3 bases for V and 10 bases for J; bases not matched to a gene: 14. In germline, CDR1 is LGHNA, CDR2 YSLEER. The CDR3 spans 16 residues. The CDR3 loop is CASSQSTDRGVFGAFF. For the CDR3, the DNA is TGCGCCAGCAGCCAGTCGACGGACAGGGGGGTTTTTGGAGCTTTCTTT.

This clonotype was found a few times. The rearrangement links TRBV7-9 to TRBJ2-4, with a possible D match to TRBD2 (5 bases). The germline CDR1 and CDR2 sequences are SEHNR and FQNEAQ (reference sequence). The V end was cut by 3 bases, the J end by 8 bases, with 17 bases between. This CDR3 has 15 amino acids. The CDR3 DNA sequence: TGTGCCAGCAGCTTGGTCCGGGGTGGAAGGTACATTCAGTACTTC. Amino acid sequence: CASSLVRGGRYIQYF.

This clonotype was seen ten or more times. CDR3 DNA sequence: TGTGCCAGCAGTGAAGGGGGGACCCGCGAGCAGTACTTC. Its translation is CASSEGGTREQYF. V is TRBV6-1 and J is TRBJ2-7; D assignment may be TRBD1 or TRBD2 (5 bases each). Trimming took 1 base from V and 6 from J, leaving 10 bases between them. The length of the CDR3 is 13 residues. Germline V gene sequence: CDR1 MNHNS, CDR2 SASEGT.

The sample holds many counts of this clonotype. The chain links TRBV7-8 to TRBJ1-5; TRBD1 aligns across 7 bases. The junction had 9 bases not matched to a gene; V was cut back by 0 bases and J by 1 base. Per the germline V gene, CDR1 is SGHVS and CDR2 is FQNEAQ. The CDR3 spans 18 residues. The CDR3 sequence: CASSLALGQFGSNQPQHF. CDR3 nucleotide sequence: TGTGCCAGCAGCTTAGCATTGGGACAGTTTGGAAGCAATCAGCCCCAGCATTTT.

This clonotype has more than one count but fewer than ten. The V and J genes are TRBV19 and TRBJ2-1; D is tentatively TRBD1 or TRBD2 (6 bases each). V gave up 6 bases and J gave up 3 bases, with 12 bases separating them. The CDR3 sequence is 14 residues long. Germline V gene sequence: CDR1 LNHDA, CDR2 SQIVND (reference sequence). CDR3 protein: CASRWGAGYNEQFF. In DNA, the CDR3 is TGTGCCAGTAGATGGGGGGCGGGCTACAATGAGCAGTTCTTC.

The table lists this clonotype with a count of one. J is TRBJ2-5 and V is TRBV3-1, with 8 bases identical to TRBD1. Losses at the gene ends were 0 bases for V and 4 bases for J; bases not matched to a gene: 7. Germline values: CDR1 LGHDT, CDR2 YNNKEL (reference sequence). CDR3 length: 16 amino acids. CDR3 protein: CASSQDGQGWGETQYF. The CDR3 region has the DNA TGTGCCAGCAGCCAAGATGGACAGGGTTGGGGAGAGACCCAGTACTTC.

The V gene is TRBV3-1, the J gene TRBJ1-2, with 8 bases identical to TRBD1. Germline lookup yields CDR1 LGHDT and CDR2 YNNKEL (reference sequence). CDR3 size: 14 residues. V lost 3 bases and J lost 8; bases outside the gene matches: 8. The CDR3, as DNA: TGTGCCAGCAGCCAGGGGACAGGACCCTTGGGCTACACCTTC. It codes for CASSQGTGPLGYTF. The entire variable domain, with the rest obtained from reference TRBV3-1 and TRBJ1-2, is as follows: DTAVSQTPKYLVTQMGNDKSIKCEQNLGHDTMYWYKQDSKKFLKIMFSYNNKELIINETVPNRFSPKSPDKAHLNLHINSLELGDSAVYFCASSQGTGPLGYTFGSGTRLTVV.

This clonotype has only a few counts. This rearrangement joins TRBV27 to TRBJ2-1; D not certain. The V gene's germline CDR1 is MNHEY and CDR2 SMNVEV (reference sequence). The germline V and J ends were trimmed by 4 bases and 0 bases, with 16 bases remaining between them. The CDR3 has 17 amino acids. The CDR3 coding sequence is TGTGCCAGCAGTTATTTTCCGAGCGTACCCTCCTACAATGAGCAGTTCTTC. Its protein product is CASSYFPSVPSYNEQFF.

In its sample, this clonotype was seen a few times. The V and J genes are TRBV28 and TRBJ1-1; D is undetermined. Germline V CDR1 and CDR2: MDHEN, SYDVKM. The V end lost 5 bases, the J end lost 2 bases, and 9 bases lay between the germline ends. This CDR3 comprises 13 residues. CDR3 sequence (DNA): TGTGCCAGCAGTGGAGGGCTCAACACTGAAGCTTTCTTT. Protein product: CASSGGLNTEAFF. The complete variable domain, with remaining parts taken from reference TRBV28 and TRBJ1-1, reads DVKVTQSSRYLVKRTGEKVFLECVQDMDHENMFWYRQDPGLGLRLIYFSYDVKMKEKGDIPEGYSVSREKKERFSLILESASTNQTSMYLCASSGGLNTEAFFGQGTRLTVV.

The chain recombines TRBV18 with TRBJ1-5; D uncertain. The CDR3 sequence is 17 residues long. Germline CDR1 is KGHSH and CDR2 is LQKENI. Trimming removed 1 base at V and 4 bases at J, with 17 bases between. CDR3 amino acids: CASSPREAGGLNQPQHF. CDR3 bases: TGTGCCAGCTCACCACGGGAAGCCGGAGGGCTAAATCAGCCCCAGCATTTT.

CDR3 in amino acids: CASSPPEPRLTEAFF. The CDR3 coding sequence is TGTGCCAGCAGCCCCCCGGAGCCTCGGTTGACTGAAGCTTTCTTT. The chain is built from TRBV7-9 and TRBJ1-1, with D unclear. The germline V gene has CDR1 SEHNR and CDR2 FQNEAQ (reference sequence). The CDR3 length is 15 residues. Trimming took off 5 bases at V and 5 bases at J, with 18 bases between the two ends.

This clonotype was counted between two and nine times. The chain employs TRBV19 and TRBJ2-4; 14 nucleotides align to TRBD2. The V gene's germline CDR1 is LNHDA and CDR2 SQIVND (reference sequence). The CDR3 loop spans 15 amino acids. V lost 5 bases to trimming and J lost 4 bases; unmatched junction nucleotides: 1. Here the CDR3 reads CASSWTSGGKNIQYF. The CDR3 DNA reads as TGTGCCAGTAGTTGGACTAGCGGGGGGAAAAACATTCAGTACTTC.

The V call is TRBV19, the J call TRBJ1-5, with 10 positions matching TRBD1. Germline CDR1 and CDR2: LNHDA and SQIVND (reference sequence). CDR3 length equals 15 residues. The J segment lost 3 bases and the V segment lost 3 bases, leaving 2 bases of the junction unmatched. The chain's CDR3 is CASSIGTGVNQPQHF. CDR3 DNA sequence: TGTGCCAGTAGTATCGGGACAGGGGTCAATCAGCCCCAGCATTTT.

This chain joins TRBV4-1 and TRBJ2-3, with D maybe TRBD2 (5 bases). CDR3 length equals 16 residues. Per germline, CDR1 MGHRA and CDR2 YSYEKL. Trimming took off 0 bases at V and 0 bases at J, with 10 bases between the two ends. The CDR3 sequence: CASSQERGKSTDTQYF. For the CDR3, the DNA is TGCGCCAGCAGCCAAGAGAGAGGGAAGAGCACAGATACGCAGTATTTT.

This clonotype occurred a few times. The chain recombines TRBV7-9 with TRBJ1-1; the D gene is possibly TRBD1 (5 bases). The CDR3 runs 13 residues. V was trimmed by 5 bases and J by 4 bases, leaving 11 bases between them. Germline V gives CDR1 SEHNR, CDR2 FQNEAQ (reference sequence). The CDR3 loop reads CASSMGRVTEAFF. Here the CDR3 DNA reads TGTGCCAGCAGCATGGGCAGGGTCACTGAAGCTTTCTTT.

The table lists this clonotype with a few counts. The chain employs TRBV12-3 or TRBV12-4 and TRBJ1-1; D is unresolved. The CDR3 extends over 12 amino acids. V was clipped by 5 bases and J by 4 bases, with 8 bases between them. The CDR3 DNA sequence: TGTGCCAGCAGTCGCGGGTTCACTGAAGCTTTCTTT. It is translated as CASSRGFTEAFF.

This clonotype has a handful of counts. The rearrangement uses TRBV12-5 and TRBJ1-1, with 7 bases lining up with TRBD1. Germline CDR1 is LGHNT and CDR2 is FRNRAP. The CDR3 runs to 13 residues. V was clipped by 7 bases and J by 6 bases; unmatched bases: 8. Here the CDR3 reads CASALPGGPEAFF. CDR3 sequence (DNA): TGTGCTAGTGCCTTACCAGGGGGACCTGAAGCTTTCTTT.

The V and J genes are TRBV10-2 and TRBJ2-1, with 13 bases that match TRBD2. V was clipped by 4 bases and J by 8 bases; unmatched bases: 2. Per germline, CDR1 WSHSY and CDR2 SAAADI. The CDR3 length is 14 residues. DNA of the CDR3: TGCGCCAGCAGTGGACTAGCGGGGGGCTATGAGCAGTTCTTC. Its translation: CASSGLAGGYEQFF.